One and the same sample provided the 32 T cell receptor beta chains below, sequenced in a study of blood T cell repertoires in COVID-19. Libraries were prepared by immunoSEQ multiplex PCR; TCRdb keeps only in-frame clonotypes and omits some of them. Here the sample spans about 190,000 clones, 75% to 90% being singletons. The sample taken for sequencing was peripheral blood. The receptors shown here come from a young man with acute or convalescent COVID-19.

The chain uses TRBV11-2 and TRBJ2-3; no reliable D call. The length of the CDR3 is 14 residues. V lost 5 bases and J lost 1, with 10 bases in between. CDR1 is SGHAT and CDR2 is FQNNGV in the germline V gene. CDR3: CASSETRGTDTQYF. The CDR3 DNA reads TGTGCCAGCAGCGAAACCCGGGGCACAGATACGCAGTATTTT.

The chain is built from TRBV5-5 and TRBJ2-3; tentatively, D is TRBD1 (6 bases). This CDR3 comprises 13 residues. Trimming removed 2 bases at V and 6 bases at J, with 10 bases between. Germline V gene lookup returns CDR1 SGHKS and CDR2 YYEKEE (reference sequence). The CDR3 reads CASSLSGADTQYF. The CDR3 coding sequence is TGTGCCAGCAGCTTATCAGGGGCGGATACGCAGTATTTT.

V and J are TRBV2 and TRBJ1-6, with a tentative D call TRBD1 (5 bases). CDR1 and CDR2 from the germline V gene are SNHLY and FYNNEI. This CDR3 is built from 16 residues. Trimming shortened V by 7 bases and J by 0 bases, and 13 bases separated the two germline ends. The CDR3 sequence: CASTLGAYSYNSPLHF. CDR3 nucleotide sequence: TGTGCCAGCACGTTAGGGGCCTACTCCTATAATTCACCCCTCCACTTT.

This clone was seen once. The rearrangement links TRBV15 to TRBJ2-1, with 13 bases lining up with TRBD2. Germline values: CDR1 LNHNV, CDR2 YYDKDF (reference sequence). Trimming removed 0 bases from V and 7 bases from J; junction bases left unmatched: 6. CDR3 length equals 17 residues. CDR3 in DNA: TGTGCCACCAGCAGAGATCTAGGACTAGCGGGAGTGAATGAGCAGTTCTTC. This encodes CATSRDLGLAGVNEQFF.

The rearrangement joins TRBV28 to TRBJ1-2; 7 positions match TRBD1. The V segment lost 3 bases and the J segment 4 bases; nucleotides outside the gene matches: 14. This CDR3 spans 17 amino acids. Germline loops: CDR1 MDHEN, CDR2 SYDVKM. In DNA, the CDR3 is TGTGCCAGCAGTTTGGGGGCGGACCGACAGGGCTTCTATGGCTACACCTTC. Translation: CASSLGADRQGFYGYTF.

This clone appeared once. J is TRBJ1-6 and V is TRBV5-1, with D possibly TRBD1 on 6 matching bases. Germline V gene lookup returns CDR1 SGHRS and CDR2 YFSETQ. CDR3 size: 17 residues. V lost 1 base to trimming and J lost 9 bases, with 20 bases between them. The CDR3 nucleotides read TGCGCCAGCAGCTTGCAACCTATTTCAGGGGAAGGTTCACCCCTCCACTTT. This sequence encodes CASSLQPISGEGSPLHF.

This chain connects TRBV7-2 to TRBJ1-1; TRBD1 aligns across 10 bases. CDR3 size: 15 residues. With V trimmed by 4 bases and J by 6 bases, 8 bases remained unmatched. Germline V CDR1 and CDR2: SGHTA, FQGNSA. This chain's CDR3 is CASSSRDRGNPEAFF. DNA for the CDR3: TGTGCCAGCAGCTCTAGGGACAGGGGAAACCCTGAAGCTTTCTTT.

The rearrangement uses TRBV28 and TRBJ2-7; 8 nucleotides agree with TRBD2. The J segment lost 9 bases and the V segment lost 4 bases, leaving 14 bases of the junction unmatched. The CDR3 is 15 amino acids. Looked up from germline, CDR1 is MDHEN and CDR2 is SYDVKM. CDR3 amino acids: CASSSPGRGLPGQYF. In DNA, the CDR3 is TGTGCCAGCAGTTCCCCCGGGAGGGGACTCCCAGGGCAGTACTTC.

This clone was seen a handful of times. The chain links TRBV5-1 to TRBJ2-7; 9 bases fit TRBD2. Per the germline V gene, CDR1 is SGHRS and CDR2 is YFSETQ. This CDR3 comprises 16 residues. Trimming removed 0 bases from V and 4 bases from J; junction bases left unmatched: 8. The CDR3 sequence is CASSLAKAGGSYEQYF. CDR3 DNA: TGCGCCAGCAGCTTGGCCAAAGCGGGGGGTTCGTACGAGCAGTACTTC.

This sequence joins TRBV24-1 and TRBJ2-1; tentatively, D is TRBD1 (5 bases). V dropped 4 bases and J dropped 4 bases, with 13 bases sitting between them. CDR3 size: 15 residues. Germline CDR1 reads KGHDR; CDR2 reads SFDVKD. For the CDR3, the DNA is TGTGCCACCAGTGACTCAAGGACACTTTACAATGAGCAGTTCTTC. Amino acid sequence: CATSDSRTLYNEQFF.

This chain joins TRBV18 and TRBJ2-1; 12 nucleotides line up with TRBD2. V dropped 3 bases and J dropped 7; count of bases not matched to a gene: 7. Germline V gene data show CDR1 as KGHSH and CDR2 as LQKENI. The CDR3 length is 16 residues. The CDR3 bases are TGTGCCAGCTCACCTTTCTCGCTAGCGGGAGGGAATGAGCAGTTCTTC. Protein: CASSPFSLAGGNEQFF.

The rearrangement links TRBV19 to TRBJ1-1; no clear D. The length of the CDR3 is 13 residues. V lost 5 bases and J lost 3, with 10 bases in between. The germline V gene encodes CDR1 LNHDA and CDR2 SQIVND (reference sequence). The CDR3 sequence is CASSGRRDTEAFF. For the CDR3, the DNA is TGTGCCAGTAGTGGGCGGAGGGACACTGAAGCTTTCTTT.

V is TRBV5-4 and J is TRBJ2-1; D not resolved. The length of the CDR3 is 13 residues. Germline V gene data show CDR1 as SGHNT and CDR2 as YYREEE (reference sequence). V was pared by 5 bases and J by 7 bases, with 13 bases between. In nucleotides, the CDR3 is TGTGCCAGCAGTCCCTTCTTTGCGAATGAGCAGTTCTTC. It specifies CASSPFFANEQFF.

The gene calls are TRBV28 and TRBJ1-5, with 8 positions matching TRBD1. After removal of 2 bases from V and 9 bases from J, the junction contained 6 bases not matched to a gene. CDR3 length: 14 residues. The germline CDR1 and CDR2 sequences are MDHEN and SYDVKM. The CDR3 is CASSLQGAEGPQHF. CDR3 sequence (DNA): TGTGCCAGCAGTTTACAGGGGGCGGAGGGGCCCCAGCATTTT. Supplemented by reference TRBV28 and TRBJ1-5, the full variable domain reads DVKVTQSSRYLVKRTGEKVFLECVQDMDHENMFWYRQDPGLGLRLIYFSYDVKMKEKGDIPEGYSVSREKKERFSLILESASTNQTSMYLCASSLQGAEGPQHFGDGTRLSIL.

Remarks on this clone: The sample has other DNA sequences that encode this CDR3 too. The rearrangement links TRBV12-5 to TRBJ2-5, with D possibly being TRBD1 (7 bases). This CDR3 region has 14 residues. The V end lost 1 base, the J end lost 4 bases, and 10 bases lay between the germline ends. CDR1 and CDR2 from the germline V gene are LGHNT and FRNRAP. The CDR3 DNA reads as TGTGCTAGTGGTTTGGCAGGGGGGCGAGAGACCCAGTACTTC. This sequence encodes CASGLAGGRETQYF.

The V call is TRBV7-8, the J call TRBJ2-6, with 7 bases fitting TRBD2. The junction had 12 bases not matched to a gene; V was cut back by 4 bases and J by 3 bases. The CDR3 has 18 amino acids. CDR1 and CDR2 (germline): SGHVS, FQNEAQ. Written as DNA, the CDR3 is TGTGCCAGCAGCTCCCCCTGGACTAGTTCGGGTGGGGCCAACGTCCTGACTTTC. Amino acids: CASSSPWTSSGGANVLTF.

The chain carries TRBV28 and TRBJ1-6; D is possibly TRBD1 (5 bases). Trimming removed 5 bases at V and 7 bases at J, with 15 bases between. CDR3 length equals 15 residues. Germline lookup yields CDR1 MDHEN and CDR2 SYDVKM. CDR3 loop: CASSPAGVRNSPLHF. CDR3 nucleotide sequence: TGTGCCAGCAGTCCGGCGGGGGTGCGAAATTCACCCCTCCACTTT. Using reference TRBV28 and TRBJ1-6 for the parts outside the CDR3, the full variable domain is DVKVTQSSRYLVKRTGEKVFLECVQDMDHENMFWYRQDPGLGLRLIYFSYDVKMKEKGDIPEGYSVSREKKERFSLILESASTNQTSMYLCASSPAGVRNSPLHFGNGTRLTVT.

This chain connects TRBV18 to TRBJ2-7, with a tentative D call TRBD1 (5 bases). The CDR3 has 11 residues. Deletions cut 6 bases from V and 2 bases from J, with 5 bases between. Germline V CDR1 and CDR2: KGHSH, LQKENI. The chain's CDR3 is CASSTAYEQYF. DNA for the CDR3: TGTGCCAGCTCGACAGCCTACGAGCAGTACTTC.

The chain is built from TRBV28 and TRBJ2-5; D unclear. CDR3 length: 13 residues. Germline CDR1 reads MDHEN; CDR2 reads SYDVKM. V lost 3 bases to trimming and J lost 3 bases, with 8 bases between them. The CDR3 here is CASSFHTEETQYF. DNA of the CDR3: TGTGCCAGCAGTTTCCACACAGAAGAGACCCAGTACTTC.

This chain joins TRBV6-1 and TRBJ2-1; 7 bases fit TRBD1. V trimming: 4 bases; J trimming: 7 bases; junction bases outside the gene matches: 13. In germline, CDR1 is MNHNS, CDR2 SASEGT. The CDR3 is 16 amino acids. Here the CDR3 DNA reads TGTGCCAGCAGTGTTACCCGACAGGGAGCCGGGAATGAGCAGTTCTTC. This encodes CASSVTRQGAGNEQFF.

The rearrangement uses TRBV6-5 and TRBJ2-4; TRBD2 might be the D (7 bases). The length of the CDR3 is 15 residues. Germline V gene data show CDR1 as MNHEY and CDR2 as SVGAGI. V gave up 5 bases and J gave up 2 bases, with 13 bases separating them. CDR3 bases: TGTGCCAGCAGTCGAGAGGGGGGGACCAAAAACATTCAGTACTTC. Protein product: CASSREGGTKNIQYF.

The chain combines TRBV28 with TRBJ1-1; tentatively, D is TRBD1 (5 bases). Germline CDR1 is MDHEN and CDR2 is SYDVKM. CDR3 length: 14 amino acids. V lost 5 bases, J lost 2 bases, and 12 bases lay in between. CDR3 in amino acids: CASSPWGPNTEAFF. The DNA of the CDR3 is TGTGCCAGCAGTCCATGGGGCCCTAACACTGAAGCTTTCTTT. The full variable domain, rest sourced from reference TRBV28 and TRBJ1-1, is DVKVTQSSRYLVKRTGEKVFLECVQDMDHENMFWYRQDPGLGLRLIYFSYDVKMKEKGDIPEGYSVSREKKERFSLILESASTNQTSMYLCASSPWGPNTEAFFGQGTRLTVV.

This clone has at least ten counts. The rearrangement joins TRBV5-1 to TRBJ2-2; 8 positions agree with TRBD2. This CDR3 has 14 amino acids. From germline, CDR1 is SGHRS and CDR2 YFSETQ. V was pared by 6 bases and J by 4 bases, with 5 bases of the junction left unmatched. CDR3 bases: TGCGCCAGCACGGCGGGGGGATCCACCGGGGAGCTGTTTTTT. Its translation: CASTAGGSTGELFF.

V and J are TRBV28 and TRBJ1-1; 7 bases match TRBD1. Trimming cost V 10 bases and J 3 bases; bases outside gene matches: 14. Per the germline V gene, CDR1 is MDHEN and CDR2 is SYDVKM. The CDR3 extends over 15 amino acids. This CDR3 is CAIRLGGRADTEAFF. CDR3 coding DNA: TGTGCCATCCGTCTAGGGGGCAGAGCGGACACTGAAGCTTTCTTT.

This clone was detected a few times. This CDR3 is also generated by other DNA sequences in the sample. The CDR3 here is CASRDRDRGGYTF. The CDR3 bases are TGTGCCAGCAGGGACCGGGACAGGGGAGGCTACACCTTC. The V and J genes are TRBV12-3 or TRBV12-4 and TRBJ1-2; 10 bases fit TRBD1. With V trimmed by 6 bases and J by 8 bases, 6 bases remained unmatched. The CDR3 runs 13 residues.

J is TRBJ2-7 and V is TRBV12-3 or TRBV12-4, with 7 bases matching TRBD1. J was trimmed by 5 bases and V by 6 bases; bases with no gene match: 7. The CDR3 extends over 13 amino acids. Here the CDR3 reads CASRTGTVDEQYF. The CDR3 DNA reads as TGTGCCAGCAGGACCGGGACAGTCGACGAGCAGTACTTC.

The V gene is TRBV28, the J gene TRBJ2-2, with 7 bases fitting TRBD1. The CDR3 spans 14 residues. V trimming: 3 bases; J trimming: 6 bases; junction bases outside the gene matches: 4. The germline V gene encodes CDR1 MDHEN and CDR2 SYDVKM. CDR3 nucleotide sequence: TGTGCCAGCAGTTTCTTGACAGGGTCCGGGGAGCTGTTTTTT. Its translation: CASSFLTGSGELFF.

The chain joins TRBV28 to TRBJ1-6; TRBD1 might be the D (5 bases). Between the trimmed V and J ends, which lost 3 bases and 6 bases, there was a span of 9 bases. Germline values: CDR1 MDHEN, CDR2 SYDVKM. CDR3 length: 14 residues. The CDR3 bases are TGTGCCAGCAGTTTCCGGAGGGGTAATTCACCCCTCCACTTT. As protein: CASSFRRGNSPLHF.

CDR3: CASSREGQGVGELFF. CDR3 coding DNA: TGCGCCAGCAGCCGGGAGGGACAGGGGGTCGGGGAGCTGTTTTTT. The genes are TRBV4-1 and TRBJ2-2; 11 nucleotides match TRBD1. The CDR3 length is 15 residues. Germline values: CDR1 MGHRA, CDR2 YSYEKL. V shed 4 bases, J shed 7 bases, and the junction held 5 bases outside the gene matches.

This clone showed up just a few times. The chain recombines TRBV18 with TRBJ1-3, with D uncertain. Germline CDR1 KGHSH, CDR2 LQKENI. CDR3 length: 14 residues. Trimming left V 6 bases short and J 0 bases short, with 9 bases between. CDR3 amino acids: CASSRDNSGNTIYF. CDR3 DNA sequence: TGTGCCAGCTCCCGAGACAACTCTGGAAACACCATATATTTT.

The CDR3 bases are TGTGCCACCAGCAGGTCCTCACCAGGCGAGCAGTACTTC. Its translation is CATSRSSPGEQYF. The chain couples TRBV15 to TRBJ2-7; D gene uncertain. Germline CDR1 reads LNHNV; CDR2 reads YYDKDF (reference sequence). V lost 3 bases and J 6 bases, leaving 12 bases between the germline ends. The CDR3 consists of 13 residues.

This clone was recorded only once. The chain couples TRBV27 to TRBJ2-1, with 8 bases lining up with TRBD1. CDR1 is MNHEY, CDR2 SMNVEV, per germline (reference sequence). The J segment lost 3 bases and the V segment lost 3 bases, leaving 1 base of the junction unmatched. This CDR3 spans 14 amino acids. The CDR3 DNA reads TGTGCCAGCAGTTTCGGGACAGGCTACAATGAGCAGTTCTTC. This codes for CASSFGTGYNEQFF.